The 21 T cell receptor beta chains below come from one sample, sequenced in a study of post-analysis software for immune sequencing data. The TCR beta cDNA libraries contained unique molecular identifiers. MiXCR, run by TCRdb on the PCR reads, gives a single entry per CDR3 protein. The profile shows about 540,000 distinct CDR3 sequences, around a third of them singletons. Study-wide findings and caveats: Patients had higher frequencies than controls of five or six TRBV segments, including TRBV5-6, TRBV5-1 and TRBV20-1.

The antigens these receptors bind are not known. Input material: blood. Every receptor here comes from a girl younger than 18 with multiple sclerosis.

The CDR3: CASSDWRGGSETQYF. In DNA form, the CDR3 reads TGTGCCAGCAGTGATTGGCGGGGGGGCTCAGAGACCCAGTACTTC. The rearrangement links TRBV25-1 to TRBJ2-5, with 9 nucleotides matching TRBD2. CDR1 is MGHDK and CDR2 is SYGVNS in the germline V gene. Trimming took 3 bases from V and 4 from J; bases not matched to a gene: 6. CDR3 size: 15 residues.

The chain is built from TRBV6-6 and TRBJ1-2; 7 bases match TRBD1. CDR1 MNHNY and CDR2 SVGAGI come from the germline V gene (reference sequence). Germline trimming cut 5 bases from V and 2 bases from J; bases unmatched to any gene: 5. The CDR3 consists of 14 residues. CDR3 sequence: CASSRTGENYGYTF. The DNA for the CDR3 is TGTGCCAGCAGTCGGACAGGAGAAAACTATGGCTACACCTTC.

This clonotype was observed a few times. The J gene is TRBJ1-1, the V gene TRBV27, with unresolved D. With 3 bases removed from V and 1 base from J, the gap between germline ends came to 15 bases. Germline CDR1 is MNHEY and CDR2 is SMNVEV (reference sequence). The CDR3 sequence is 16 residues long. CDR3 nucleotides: TGTGCCAGCAGTTTTATCAGGTCCATTGGGAACACTGAAGCTTTCTTT. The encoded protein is CASSFIRSIGNTEAFF.

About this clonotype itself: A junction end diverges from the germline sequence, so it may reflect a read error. The CDR3 loop reads CASSERQFYEQHF. Here the CDR3 DNA reads TGTGCCAGCAGTGAGCGACAGTTCTACGAGCAGCACTTC. The chain carries TRBV6-1 and TRBJ2-5, with a tentative D call TRBD1 (5 bases). The CDR3 has 13 residues. Germline V gene sequence: CDR1 MNHNS, CDR2 SASEGT.

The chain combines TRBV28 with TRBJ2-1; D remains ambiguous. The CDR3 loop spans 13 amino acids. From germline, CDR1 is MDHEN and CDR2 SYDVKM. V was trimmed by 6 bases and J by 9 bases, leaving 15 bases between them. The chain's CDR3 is CASSPSRSAEQFF. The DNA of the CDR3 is TGTGCCAGCAGCCCTTCCAGGAGCGCTGAGCAGTTCTTC.

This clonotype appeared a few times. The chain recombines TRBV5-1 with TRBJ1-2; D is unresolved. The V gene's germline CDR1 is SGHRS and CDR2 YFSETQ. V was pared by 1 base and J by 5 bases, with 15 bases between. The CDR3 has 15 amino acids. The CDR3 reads CASSLTTDGLYGYTF. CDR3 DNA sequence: TGCGCCAGCAGCTTGACCACGGACGGGTTATATGGCTACACCTTC.

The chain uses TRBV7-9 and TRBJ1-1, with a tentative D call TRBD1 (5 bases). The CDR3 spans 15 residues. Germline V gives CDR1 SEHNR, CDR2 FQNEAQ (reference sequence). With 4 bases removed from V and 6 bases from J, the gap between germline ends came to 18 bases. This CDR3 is CASSSVVGGSAEAFF. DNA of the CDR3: TGTGCCAGCAGCTCCGTGGTGGGGGGTTCTGCTGAAGCTTTCTTT.

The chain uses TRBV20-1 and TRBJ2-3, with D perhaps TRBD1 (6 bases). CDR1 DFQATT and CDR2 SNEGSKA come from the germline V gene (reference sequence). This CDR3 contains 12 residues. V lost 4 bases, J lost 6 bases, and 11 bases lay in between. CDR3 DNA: TGCAGTGCTAAGGGGGTAGCGGATACGCAGTATTTT. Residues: CSAKGVADTQYF.

Here the CDR3 DNA reads TGTGCCAGCAGCTCGGCAGGGAGCTACGAGCAGTACTTC. The encoded protein is CASSSAGSYEQYF. The rearrangement uses TRBV7-9 and TRBJ2-7, with D perhaps matching TRBD1 or TRBD2 (5 bases each). The germline gives CDR1 SEHNR, CDR2 FQNEAQ (reference sequence). The CDR3 runs to 13 residues. V lost 4 bases and J 3 bases, leaving 10 bases between the germline ends.

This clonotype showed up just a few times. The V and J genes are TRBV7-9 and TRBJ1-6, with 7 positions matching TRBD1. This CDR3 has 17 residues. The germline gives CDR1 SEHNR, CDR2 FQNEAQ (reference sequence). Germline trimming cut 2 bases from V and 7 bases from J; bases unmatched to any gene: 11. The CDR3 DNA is TGTGCCAGCAGCTTAAGGGCTCCGGGACAGAAGAATTCACCCCTCCACTTT. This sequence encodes CASSLRAPGQKNSPLHF. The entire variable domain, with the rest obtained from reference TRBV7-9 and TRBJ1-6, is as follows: DTGVSQNPRHKITKRGQNVTFRCDPISEHNRLYWYRQTLGQGPEFLTYFQNEAQLEKSRLLSDRFSAERPKGSFSTLEIQRTEQGDSAMYLCASSLRAPGQKNSPLHFGNGTRLTVT.

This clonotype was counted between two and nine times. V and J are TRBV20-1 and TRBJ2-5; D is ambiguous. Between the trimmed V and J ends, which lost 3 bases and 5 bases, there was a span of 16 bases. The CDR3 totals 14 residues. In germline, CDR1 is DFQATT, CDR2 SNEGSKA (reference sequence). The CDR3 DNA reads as TGCAGTGCTAGGCCCCGATGGCTTCAGGAGACCCAGTACTTC. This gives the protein CSARPRWLQETQYF.

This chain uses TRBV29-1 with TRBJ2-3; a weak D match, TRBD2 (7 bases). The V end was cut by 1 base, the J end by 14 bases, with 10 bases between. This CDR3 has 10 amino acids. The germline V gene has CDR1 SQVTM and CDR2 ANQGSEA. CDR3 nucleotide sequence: TGCAGCGTTGAAGGGCGGGGGCTGTATTTT. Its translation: CSVEGRGLYF.

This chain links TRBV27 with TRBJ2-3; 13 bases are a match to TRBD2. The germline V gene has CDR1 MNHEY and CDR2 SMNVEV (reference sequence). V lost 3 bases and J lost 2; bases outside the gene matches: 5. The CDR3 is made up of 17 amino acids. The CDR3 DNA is TGTGCCAGCAGTTTTAGACTAGCGGGGGGACACACAGATACGCAGTATTTT. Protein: CASSFRLAGGHTDTQYF.

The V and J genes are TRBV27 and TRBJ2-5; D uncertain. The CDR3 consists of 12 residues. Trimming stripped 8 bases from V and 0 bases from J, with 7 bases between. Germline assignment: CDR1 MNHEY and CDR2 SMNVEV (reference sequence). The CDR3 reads CASGVHQETQYF. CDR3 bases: TGTGCCAGCGGAGTCCACCAAGAGACCCAGTACTTC.

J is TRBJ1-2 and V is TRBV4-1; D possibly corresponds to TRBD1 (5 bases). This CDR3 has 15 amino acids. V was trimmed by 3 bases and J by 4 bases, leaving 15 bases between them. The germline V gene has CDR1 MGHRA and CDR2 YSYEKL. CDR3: CASSQPTASRYGYTF. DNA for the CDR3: TGCGCCAGCAGCCAGCCGACAGCTTCCCGCTATGGCTACACCTTC.

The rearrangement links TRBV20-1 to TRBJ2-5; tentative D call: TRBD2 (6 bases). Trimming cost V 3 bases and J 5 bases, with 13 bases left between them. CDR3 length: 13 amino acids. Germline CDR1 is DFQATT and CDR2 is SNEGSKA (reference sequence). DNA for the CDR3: TGCAGTGCTAGCATCCCAGGGAGGGAGACCCAGTACTTC. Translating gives CSASIPGRETQYF.

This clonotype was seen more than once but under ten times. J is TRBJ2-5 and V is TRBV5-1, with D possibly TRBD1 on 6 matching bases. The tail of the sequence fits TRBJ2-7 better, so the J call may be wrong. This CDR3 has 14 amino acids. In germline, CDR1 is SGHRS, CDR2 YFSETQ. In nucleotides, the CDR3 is TGCGCCAGCAGCTTGGCGCCAGGGGTCTACGAGCAGTACTTC. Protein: CASSLAPGVYEQYF.

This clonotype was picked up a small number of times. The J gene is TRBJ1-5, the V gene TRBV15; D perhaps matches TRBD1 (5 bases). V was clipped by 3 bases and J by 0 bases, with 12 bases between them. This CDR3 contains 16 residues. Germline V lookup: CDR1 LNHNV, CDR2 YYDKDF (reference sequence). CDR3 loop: CATSSLGLYSNQPQHF. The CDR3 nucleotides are TGTGCCACCAGCAGTTTGGGGCTTTATAGCAATCAGCCCCAGCATTTT.

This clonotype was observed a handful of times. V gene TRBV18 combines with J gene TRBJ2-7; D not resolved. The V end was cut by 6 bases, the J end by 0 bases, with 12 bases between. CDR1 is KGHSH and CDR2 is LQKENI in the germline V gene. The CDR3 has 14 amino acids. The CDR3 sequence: CASSSQYTSYEQYF. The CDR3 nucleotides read TGTGCCAGCTCGTCACAGTATACCTCCTACGAGCAGTACTTC. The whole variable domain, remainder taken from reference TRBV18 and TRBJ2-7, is NAGVMQNPRHLVRRRGQEARLRCSPMKGHSHVYWYRQLPEEGLKFMVYLQKENIIDESGMPKERFSAEFPKEGPSILRIQQVVRGDSAAYFCASSSQYTSYEQYFGPGTRLTVT.

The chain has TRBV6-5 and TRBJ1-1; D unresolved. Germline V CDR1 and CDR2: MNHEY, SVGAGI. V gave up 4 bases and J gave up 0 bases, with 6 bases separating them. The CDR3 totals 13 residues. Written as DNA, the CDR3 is TGTGCCAGCAGTTTAAAAATGAACACTGAAGCTTTCTTT. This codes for CASSLKMNTEAFF.

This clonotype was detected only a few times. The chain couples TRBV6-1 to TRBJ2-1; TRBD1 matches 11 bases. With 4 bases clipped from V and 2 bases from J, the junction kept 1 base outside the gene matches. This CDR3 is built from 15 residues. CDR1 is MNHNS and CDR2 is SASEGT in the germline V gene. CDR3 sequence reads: CASSGGQGAYNEQFF. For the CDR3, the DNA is TGTGCCAGCAGTGGGGGACAGGGGGCCTACAATGAGCAGTTCTTC.